What follows is one TCR beta chain and its context. The data are from a study of blood T cell repertoires in COVID-19. Study as a whole: T cells, B-cell-depleted T cells, or PBMCs provided the cDNA or gDNA that served as material.

Germline V lookup: CDR1 SEHNR, CDR2 FQNEAQ (reference sequence). V was pared by 4 bases and J by 1 base, with 4 bases of the junction left unmatched. The CDR3 contains 15 residues. Original handling: By means of reference gene primer amplification, nucleated cell counts were estimated. The assay was immunoSEQ multiplex PCR, and TCRdb's table has in-frame clones only and misses some. That table supplies the V and J calls and clone size; D and trimming were determined from the DNA. The data show hundreds of thousands of clones, around 87% seen once. Followed longitudinally, the Seattle patients had been enrolled during active infection.

The J gene is TRBJ1-1, the V gene TRBV7-9; 9 bases fit TRBD1. This receptor was taken from an older woman with COVID-19, enrolled during active disease. The sequenced material came from peripheral blood. CDR3 coding DNA: TGTGCCAGCAGCTATAAACAGGGGGCGAACACTGAAGCTTTCTTT. It yields the protein CASSYKQGANTEAFF.